One and the same sample provided the 24 T cell receptor beta chains below, sequenced in a study of blood T cells in healthy people across ages. With a J-beta primer mix and a sample-barcoded 5' primer, a second PCR ran about 7 to 12 cycles. Each CDR3 protein is one row after TCRdb ran MiXCR on the 5' RACE reads. The sample yields roughly 900,000 distinct CDR3 sequences, around 46% seen once. The specimen was blood. The receptor set was obtained from a man aged 25-45 years in good health.

This clonotype was counted only a few times. The V gene is TRBV20-1, the J gene TRBJ2-1, with 12 bases fitting TRBD2. The V gene end was trimmed by 7 bases and the J gene end by 9 bases; junction bases not matched to a gene: 10. This CDR3 is built from 14 residues. Germline V lookup: CDR1 DFQATT, CDR2 SNEGSKA (reference sequence). The CDR3 here is CSEAGMGLAGEQFF. The CDR3 DNA follows: TGCAGTGAAGCTGGTATGGGACTAGCGGGTGAGCAGTTCTTC.

This clonotype was recorded a few times. The rearrangement joins TRBV6-2 or TRBV6-3 to TRBJ1-2, with TRBD1 matching 9 bases. Germline V CDR1 and CDR2: MNHEY, SVGEGT. The CDR3 is 11 residues long. V was clipped by 11 bases and J by 8 bases; unmatched bases: 6. The CDR3 region is CAAGQGSGYTF. The CDR3 nucleotides read TGTGCCGCAGGACAGGGGAGCGGCTACACCTTC.

V usage is TRBV18 and J usage is TRBJ2-1; 10 nucleotides align to TRBD2. This CDR3 contains 15 residues. V gave up 4 bases and J gave up 4 bases; unmatched junction bases: 4. CDR1 is KGHSH, CDR2 LQKENI, per germline. The CDR3 reads CASSLGTSVYNEQFF. Here the CDR3 DNA reads TGTGCCAGCTCACTCGGGACTAGCGTGTACAATGAGCAGTTCTTC. Filled out from reference TRBV18 and TRBJ2-1, the complete variable domain reads NAGVMQNPRHLVRRRGQEARLRCSPMKGHSHVYWYRQLPEEGLKFMVYLQKENIIDESGMPKERFSAEFPKEGPSILRIQQVVRGDSAAYFCASSLGTSVYNEQFFGPGTRLTVL.

The J gene is TRBJ2-1, the V gene TRBV4-3; either TRBD1 or TRBD2 may supply D (5 bases each). CDR1 and CDR2 from the germline V gene are LGHNA and YSLEER. The CDR3 loop spans 15 amino acids. V shed 5 bases and J shed 10 bases, with 21 bases lying between them. In DNA, the CDR3 is TGCGCCAGCAGCATAGAAAGGGACCTCTCCTACGAGCAGTTCTTC. Protein: CASSIERDLSYEQFF.

CDR3: CASSRRSQPGGYNEQFF. The CDR3 DNA reads as TGTGCCAGCAGCCGGAGGAGCCAGCCCGGGGGCTACAATGAGCAGTTCTTC. The chain has TRBV5-5 and TRBJ2-1; a possible D gene is TRBD2 (6 bases). The CDR3 is 17 residues long. CDR1 and CDR2 from the germline V gene are SGHKS and YYEKEE (reference sequence). Trimming stripped 4 bases from V and 3 bases from J, with 20 bases between.

The chain joins TRBV5-1 to TRBJ1-5; 10 nucleotides match TRBD1. The CDR3 is 16 amino acids. Germline V gene data show CDR1 as SGHRS and CDR2 as YFSETQ. J was trimmed by 7 bases and V by 0 bases; bases with no gene match: 7. This CDR3 reads CASSLGGQGFEQPQHF. Written as DNA, the CDR3 is TGCGCCAGCAGCTTGGGGGGACAGGGGTTTGAGCAGCCCCAGCATTTT.

CDR3 DNA: TGCAGTGCTAGAGGACAGGCTCTCTACGAGCAGTACTTC. This translates into CSARGQALYEQYF. The rearrangement uses TRBV20-1 and TRBJ2-7, with D tentatively TRBD1 (6 bases). Germline V gene data show CDR1 as DFQATT and CDR2 as SNEGSKA (reference sequence). V lost 1 base, J lost 3 bases, and 10 bases lay in between. The CDR3 is 13 amino acids.

The CDR3 protein is CASSSPGTGYGYTF. The DNA for the CDR3 is TGTGCCAGCAGTTCCCCCGGGACAGGCTATGGCTACACCTTC. The rearrangement links TRBV28 to TRBJ1-2; 8 positions match TRBD1. Germline V CDR1 and CDR2: MDHEN, SYDVKM. The CDR3 runs 14 residues. V dropped 4 bases and J dropped 4; count of bases not matched to a gene: 5.

The chain has TRBV29-1 and TRBJ2-1; TRBD1 matches 10 bases. Germline-derived CDR1 and CDR2 are SQVTM and ANQGSEA. The CDR3 has 16 residues. CDR3 in amino acids: CSAHSPGTGDYNEQFF. The CDR3 nucleotides are TGCAGTGCACACTCCCCCGGGACAGGGGACTACAATGAGCAGTTCTTC.

The V and J genes are TRBV20-1 and TRBJ1-4; 9 bases map to TRBD1. The CDR3 covers 13 residues. CDR1 is DFQATT and CDR2 is SNEGSKA in the germline V gene (reference sequence). Germline trimming cut 5 bases from V and 6 bases from J; bases unmatched to any gene: 4. CDR3 sequence reads: CSAAGTGHEKLFF. CDR3 nucleotides: TGCAGTGCTGCCGGGACAGGGCATGAAAAACTGTTTTTT.

This clonotype has more than one count but fewer than ten. In nucleotides, the CDR3 is TGTGCCAGCAGTGAAGCGGGGGGGACCTACAATGAGCAGTTCTTC. Amino acid sequence: CASSEAGGTYNEQFF. The chain combines TRBV25-1 with TRBJ2-1; 9 bases are shared with TRBD2. The CDR3 is 15 residues long. Germline assignment: CDR1 MGHDK and CDR2 SYGVNS. V shed 2 bases, J shed 2 bases, and the junction held 1 base outside the gene matches.

This clonotype has at least ten counts. This chain connects TRBV29-1 to TRBJ2-7; D might be TRBD1 (6 bases). Germline V CDR1 and CDR2: SQVTM, ANQGSEA. The CDR3 has 15 amino acids. Between the trimmed V and J ends, which lost 4 bases and 3 bases, there was a span of 19 bases. The CDR3 reads CSVVGSHREGYEQYF. The CDR3 coding sequence is TGCAGCGTTGTGGGATCTCACAGGGAAGGCTACGAGCAGTACTTC.

This chain links TRBV5-1 with TRBJ1-6; D is possibly TRBD1 (6 bases). CDR1 is SGHRS, CDR2 YFSETQ, per germline. CDR3 length: 16 residues. Trimming shortened V by 0 bases and J by 8 bases, and 15 bases separated the two germline ends. This CDR3 is CASSLEGGGLDSPLHF. DNA for the CDR3: TGCGCCAGCAGCTTGGAGGGAGGGGGTCTTGATTCACCCCTCCACTTT.

The J gene is TRBJ1-1, the V gene TRBV29-1; D call uncertain. The CDR3 runs 12 residues. The V gene lost 2 bases and the J gene lost 0 bases, with 4 bases spanning the gap. Germline V gene sequence: CDR1 SQVTM, CDR2 ANQGSEA. CDR3: CSVERVNTEAFF. The CDR3, as DNA: TGCAGCGTTGAACGGGTGAACACTGAAGCTTTCTTT.

This clonotype was seen more than once but under ten times. This chain links TRBV12-3 or TRBV12-4 with TRBJ2-5; D perhaps matches TRBD2 (6 bases). The CDR3 has 14 amino acids. V lost 10 bases, J lost 7 bases, and 22 bases lay in between. The CDR3 DNA is TGTGCCACGAAACGAGCGGGCCACGAAAGGACCCAGTACTTC. Amino acids: CATKRAGHERTQYF.

This CDR3 reads CASSLGGNPTAKNIQYF. CDR3 nucleotide sequence: TGTGCCAGCAGTTTGGGAGGGAACCCCACGGCCAAAAACATTCAGTACTTC. This chain uses TRBV28 with TRBJ2-4, with 7 nucleotides matching TRBD2. Germline assignment: CDR1 MDHEN and CDR2 SYDVKM. The V and J ends lost 3 bases and 1 base, in that order; junction bases with no gene match: 9. This CDR3 is 17 amino acids long.

The chain links TRBV4-2 to TRBJ2-3, with D tentatively TRBD2 (6 bases). V dropped 4 bases and J dropped 2 bases, with 13 bases sitting between them. The CDR3 runs to 15 residues. CDR1 is LGHNA, CDR2 YNFKEQ, per germline. The CDR3 DNA reads TGTGCCAGCAGCCCCGCGGGCGGGGTCACAGATACGCAGTATTTT. Protein product: CASSPAGGVTDTQYF.

The V gene is TRBV12-3 or TRBV12-4, the J gene TRBJ2-3; 9 nucleotides match TRBD2. The CDR3 sequence is 16 residues long. J gave up 0 bases and V 6 bases, and 7 bases lay outside the gene matches. Here the CDR3 DNA reads TGTGCCAGCAGGAGAGCGGGGGGAACTAGCACAGATACGCAGTATTTT. This encodes CASRRAGGTSTDTQYF.

The chain recombines TRBV2 with TRBJ2-2; TRBD1 might be the D (5 bases). The CDR3 extends over 15 amino acids. Germline values: CDR1 SNHLY, CDR2 FYNNEI. Trimming removed 4 bases at V and 0 bases at J, with 9 bases between. This chain's CDR3 is CASSVVRANTGELFF. The CDR3 DNA reads TGTGCCAGCAGTGTCGTCAGGGCGAACACCGGGGAGCTGTTTTTT.

The V and J genes are TRBV6-1 and TRBJ1-2; TRBD1 matches 7 bases. Trimming cost V 5 bases and J 3 bases; bases outside gene matches: 6. The CDR3 sequence is 14 residues long. Per germline, CDR1 MNHNS and CDR2 SASEGT. CDR3 DNA: TGTGCCAGCAGTCAAGACAGGGTCTACTATGGCTACACCTTC. The encoded protein is CASSQDRVYYGYTF.

The table lists this clonotype with a few counts. This rearrangement joins TRBV12-3 or TRBV12-4 to TRBJ2-7; D remains ambiguous. V shed 0 bases and J shed 1 base, with 4 bases lying between them. The length of the CDR3 is 13 residues. The CDR3 spells CASSLAKSYEQYF. CDR3 in DNA: TGTGCCAGCAGTTTAGCGAAGTCCTACGAGCAGTACTTC.

This clonotype was observed at least ten times. The V gene is TRBV29-1, the J gene TRBJ2-1; 8 nucleotides agree with TRBD1. The CDR3 length is 16 residues. Per the germline V gene, CDR1 is SQVTM and CDR2 is ANQGSEA. V lost 2 bases to trimming and J lost 6 bases; unmatched junction nucleotides: 12. In nucleotides, the CDR3 is TGCAGCGTTGAACCCGCCTTGACAGGGGCTCTCAATGAGCAGTTCTTC. Translating it yields CSVEPALTGALNEQFF.

The chain carries TRBV29-1 and TRBJ1-1; D is unresolved. Germline CDR1 SQVTM, CDR2 ANQGSEA. Trimming took 7 bases from V and 9 from J, leaving 18 bases between them. The CDR3 is 12 residues long. This CDR3 is CSARTPPGQAFF. The DNA of the CDR3 is TGCAGCGCCCGGACTCCCCCGGGCCAAGCTTTCTTT. Drawing the rest from reference TRBV29-1 and TRBJ1-1, the complete variable domain is SAVISQKPSRDICQRGTSLTIQCQVDSQVTMMFWYRQQPGQSLTLIATANQGSEATYESGFVIDKFPISRPNLTFSTLTVSNMSPEDSSIYLCSARTPPGQAFFGQGTRLTVV.

V is TRBV7-2 and J is TRBJ2-3; TRBD2 agrees at 8 bases. Unmatched junction bases numbered 6, after V lost 4 bases and J lost 3 bases. This CDR3 spans 15 amino acids. Looked up from germline, CDR1 is SGHTA and CDR2 is FQGNSA. CDR3 coding DNA: TGTGCCAGCAGCTCCCGGGGGGGCCAGACAGATACGCAGTATTTT. It specifies CASSSRGGQTDTQYF.